This is a list of T cell receptor beta chains from one sample in a study of cytomegalovirus exposure and HLA in healthy donors. The repertoire was sequenced with immunoSEQ multiplex PCR; TCRdb's copy has only in-frame clones and lacks some. Here the sample spans some 150,000 clones, 87% being singletons. Source material: PBMCs. These receptors were obtained from a woman in her thirties in good health and CMV-seronegative. The CDR3 runs from the conserved cysteine through the conserved F or W. The D gene is left open where the match is weak. Part of the rows lack a size; the others show once, few, many or a class for expanded clones.

clone_size: NA
d_call: TRBD1
v_call: TRBV5-1
j_call: TRBJ1-1
cdr3_aa: CASSLAKDRMNTEAFF
cdr3_nt: TGCGCCAGCAGCTTGGCCAAGGACAGGATGAACACTGAAGCTTTCTTT

clone_size: NA
d_call: TRBD1
v_call: TRBV6-1
j_call: TRBJ2-5
cdr3_aa: CASSEIGQGETQYF
cdr3_nt: TGTGCCAGCAGTGAAATAGGACAGGGCGAGACCCAGTACTTC

clone_size: NA
d_call: NA
v_call: TRBV10-2
j_call: TRBJ2-7
cdr3_aa: CASAVSSYEQYF
cdr3_nt: TGCGCCAGCGCAGTATCCTCCTACGAGCAGTACTTC

clone_size: NA
d_call: NA
v_call: TRBV6-5
j_call: TRBJ1-4
cdr3_aa: CASSYSGGIGEKLFF
cdr3_nt: TGTGCCAGCAGTTACTCCGGAGGGATTGGCGAAAAACTGTTTTTT

clone_size: few
d_call: NA
v_call: TRBV10-2
j_call: TRBJ2-3
cdr3_aa: CASSEVASTDTQYF
cdr3_nt: TGCGCCAGCAGTGAGGTGGCTAGCACAGATACGCAGTATTTT

clone_size: NA
d_call: TRBD2
v_call: TRBV25-1
j_call: TRBJ2-1
cdr3_aa: CASSEAGRGSYNEQFF
cdr3_nt: TGTGCCAGCAGTGAAGCTGGGAGGGGTTCCTACAATGAGCAGTTCTTC

clone_size: NA
d_call: NA
v_call: TRBV7-2
j_call: TRBJ1-2
cdr3_aa: CASSSGYGYTF
cdr3_nt: TGTGCCAGCAGCTCGGGCTATGGCTACACCTTC

clone_size: NA
d_call: NA
v_call: TRBV6-1
j_call: TRBJ2-7
cdr3_aa: CASGVRGGPRYEQYF
cdr3_nt: TGTGCCAGCGGAGTGAGGGGGGGTCCTCGCTACGAGCAGTACTTC

clone_size: few
d_call: NA
v_call: TRBV18
j_call: TRBJ2-6
cdr3_aa: CASSQQGSGANVLTF
cdr3_nt: TGTGCCAGCTCCCAACAGGGTTCTGGGGCCAACGTCCTGACTTTC

clone_size: NA
d_call: TRBD2
v_call: TRBV6-6
j_call: TRBJ2-3
cdr3_aa: CASSYSKRGATDTQYF
cdr3_nt: TGTGCCAGCAGTTACTCAAAGCGGGGGGCCACAGATACGCAGTATTTT

clone_size: NA
d_call: TRBD2
v_call: TRBV5-4
j_call: TRBJ2-7
cdr3_aa: CASSLGWGGNGEQYF
cdr3_nt: TGTGCCAGCAGCTTGGGCTGGGGAGGGAACGGGGAGCAGTACTTC

clone_size: NA
d_call: NA
v_call: TRBV6-5
j_call: TRBJ2-1
cdr3_aa: CASRKDGSSYNEQFF
cdr3_nt: TGTGCCAGCAGAAAAGACGGGAGCTCCTACAATGAGCAGTTCTTC

clone_size: NA
d_call: TRBD1
v_call: TRBV9
j_call: TRBJ1-1
cdr3_aa: CASSVAGQPNTEAFF
cdr3_nt: TGTGCCAGCAGCGTAGCGGGACAGCCCAACACTGAAGCTTTCTTT

clone_size: once
d_call: TRBD2
v_call: TRBV5-4
j_call: TRBJ2-3
cdr3_aa: CASSLGRGGTTDTQYF
cdr3_nt: TGTGCCAGCAGCCTGGGACGGGGAGGGACCACAGATACGCAGTATTTT

clone_size: NA
d_call: NA
v_call: TRBV10-1
j_call: TRBJ1-3
cdr3_aa: CASPRACLESGNTIYF
cdr3_nt: TGCGCCAGCCCACGCGCTTGTTTAGAATCTGGAAACACCATATATTTT

clone_size: NA
d_call: TRBD1
v_call: TRBV27
j_call: TRBJ2-3
cdr3_aa: CASRRDRDFADTQYF
cdr3_nt: TGTGCCAGCAGACGAGACAGGGATTTCGCAGATACGCAGTATTTT

clone_size: NA
d_call: NA
v_call: TRBV15
j_call: TRBJ1-3
cdr3_aa: CATSRQGASGNTIYF
cdr3_nt: TGTGCCACCAGCCGACAAGGGGCCTCTGGAAACACCATATATTTT

clone_size: NA
d_call: NA
v_call: TRBV5-8
j_call: TRBJ2-7
cdr3_aa: CASSYQGSYEQYF
cdr3_nt: TGTGCCAGCAGCTACCAGGGAAGCTACGAGCAGTACTTC

clone_size: NA
d_call: NA
v_call: TRBV19
j_call: TRBJ2-7
cdr3_aa: CASSRDTLYEQYF
cdr3_nt: TGTGCCAGTAGTCGGGACACACTCTACGAGCAGTACTTC

clone_size: NA
d_call: TRBD1
v_call: TRBV30
j_call: TRBJ1-3
cdr3_aa: CAWGPGQQGNTIYF
cdr3_nt: TGTGCCTGGGGCCCGGGACAGCAAGGAAACACCATATATTTT

clone_size: NA
d_call: NA
v_call: TRBV18
j_call: TRBJ1-6
cdr3_aa: CASSPRGGLDSPLHF
cdr3_nt: TGTGCCAGCTCACCACGGGGGGGTTTGGATTCACCCCTCCACTTT

clone_size: NA
d_call: TRBD1
v_call: TRBV12-5
j_call: TRBJ2-2
cdr3_aa: CASGLVPGQDTGELFF
cdr3_nt: TGTGCTAGTGGTTTGGTGCCGGGACAGGACACCGGGGAGCTGTTTTTT

clone_size: NA
d_call: TRBD2
v_call: TRBV4-3
j_call: TRBJ2-2
cdr3_aa: CASSQGLAGTGELFF
cdr3_nt: TGCGCCAGCAGCCAAGGACTAGCGGGGACCGGGGAGCTGTTTTTT